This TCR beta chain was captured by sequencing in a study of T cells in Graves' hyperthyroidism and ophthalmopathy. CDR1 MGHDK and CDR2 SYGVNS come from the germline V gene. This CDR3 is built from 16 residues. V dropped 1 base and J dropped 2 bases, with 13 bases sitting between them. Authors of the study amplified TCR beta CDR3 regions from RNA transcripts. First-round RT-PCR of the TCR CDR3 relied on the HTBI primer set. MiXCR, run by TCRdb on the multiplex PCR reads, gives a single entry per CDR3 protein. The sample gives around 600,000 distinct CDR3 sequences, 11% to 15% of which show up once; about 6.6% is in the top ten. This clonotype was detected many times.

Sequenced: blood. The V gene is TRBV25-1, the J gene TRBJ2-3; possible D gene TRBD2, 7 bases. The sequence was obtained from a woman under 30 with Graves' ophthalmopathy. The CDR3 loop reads CASSEWGGTHTDTQYF. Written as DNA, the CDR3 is TGTGCCAGCAGTGAATGGGGAGGGACACACACAGATACGCAGTATTTT.